This T cell receptor (beta chain) was recovered during a study of blood T cell repertoires in COVID-19. Overall study context: COVID-19 samples collected from the United States, Italy and Spain covered acute and convalescent phases. T cells, B-cell-depleted T cells, or PBMCs provided the cDNA or gDNA that served as material.

There are 15 residues in the CDR3. Per the original methods: Estimation of nucleated cell counts was performed using reference gene primer amplification. Libraries were prepared by immunoSEQ multiplex PCR; TCRdb keeps only in-frame clonotypes and omits some of them. V and J calls plus clone size are reproduced from that table; the DNA served to infer D and trimming. The sample holds approximately 150,000 clones, roughly 82% seen once. V usage is TRBV21-1 and J usage is TRBJ1-2; the DNA was not used to check the table's D call, TRBD1. TRBV21-1 is classified as a pseudogene. The receptor comes from a woman between 65 and 79 years old with acute or convalescent COVID-19. The specimen was peripheral blood. CDR3 loop: CASSEKRQGAYGYTF. Written as DNA, the CDR3 is TGTGCCAGCAGCGAAAAGCGACAGGGGGCATATGGCTACACCTTC.